This TCR beta chain was found in a study of sequential checkpoint blockade in melanoma. The treatment is: randomized to nivolumab then ipilimumab (arm A) or the reverse (arm B). Assay used: immunoSEQ multiplex PCR; TCRdb lists only in-frame clones, some missing. The sample includes under 15,000 clones, 74% of them seen just once. The CDR3 extends over 12 amino acids. Germline CDR1 GTSNPN, CDR2 SVGIG (reference sequence). V was clipped by 6 bases and J by 1 base, with 9 bases between them. Sequences were derived from CD8+ T cells sorted from blood (inferred from file names), sampled from a patient given nivolumab and ipilimumab in sequence. The chain joins TRBV30 to TRBJ1-1, with D hard to call. The origin of this receptor is a human donor with melanoma. In nucleotides, the CDR3 is TGTGCCTGTTCTTCCGGGAACACTGAAGCTTTCTTT. Translation gives CACSSGNTEAFF. The variable domain in full, with the rest retrieved from reference TRBV30 and TRBJ1-1, is SQTIHQWPATLVQPVGSPLSLECTVEGTSNPNLYWYRQAAGRGLQLLFYSVGIGQISSEVPQNLSASRPQDRQFILSSKKLLLSDSGFYLCACSSGNTEAFFGQGTRLTVV.